Below, 22 T cell receptor beta chains from the same sample are listed, as sequenced in a study of T cells in Graves' hyperthyroidism and ophthalmopathy. Researchers amplified the TCR beta CDR3 regions from RNA transcripts. The TCR CDR3 first-round RT-PCR relied on the HTBI primer set. TCRdb itself ran the multiplex PCR reads through MiXCR, one entry per CDR3 protein. The profile shows roughly 650,000 distinct CDR3 sequences, more than 15% of them singletons. The sequenced material came from blood. These receptors were obtained from a woman aged 40 to 55 with Graves' ophthalmopathy.

On this clonotype itself: With a much larger clone just one base away, this may be a read error. The chain recombines TRBV2 with TRBJ2-3; 7 nucleotides agree with TRBD1. The CDR3 is 15 amino acids. Germline CDR1 and CDR2: SNHLY and FYNNEI. The trim removed 2 bases at V and 3 bases at J, leaving 5 bases unmatched. This CDR3 reads CASSELGRGTDTQYF. DNA for the CDR3: TGTGCCAGCAGTGAATTGGGCAGGGGGACAGATACGCAGTATTTT. The whole variable domain, remainder taken from reference TRBV2 and TRBJ2-3, is EPEVTQTPSHQVTQMGQEVILRCVPISNHLYFYWYRQILGQKVEFLVSFYNNEISEKSEIFDDQFSVERPDGSNFTLKIRSTKLEDSAMYFCASSELGRGTDTQYFGPGTRLTVL.

Ten or more counts support this clonotype. This chain joins TRBV27 and TRBJ2-2; the D gene is possibly TRBD1 (6 bases). The CDR3 runs 18 residues. V dropped 6 bases and J dropped 1 base, with 21 bases sitting between them. Germline V gene data show CDR1 as MNHEY and CDR2 as SMNVEV (reference sequence). CDR3 nucleotides: TGTGCCAGCAGCCTTTTCACGCCAGGGGCCCGGAACACCGGGGAGCTGTTTTTT. Translated: CASSLFTPGARNTGELFF.

This clonotype was detected ten times or more. V usage is TRBV2 and J usage is TRBJ1-1; D perhaps matches TRBD1 (6 bases). V was trimmed by 6 bases and J by 3 bases, leaving 14 bases between them. Germline lookup yields CDR1 SNHLY and CDR2 FYNNEI. This CDR3 contains 14 residues. CDR3 in DNA: TGTGCCAGCAGAGAACAGGGCGGGTACACTGAAGCTTTCTTT. Protein sequence: CASREQGGYTEAFF.

This clonotype came up many times. CDR3 DNA: TGTGCCTGGAGTTCTTGGGGGACAGGGCAGACTGAAGCTTTCTTT. It translates to CAWSSWGTGQTEAFF. The chain joins TRBV30 to TRBJ1-1, with 9 nucleotides matching TRBD1. This CDR3 is 15 amino acids long. CDR1 is GTSNPN and CDR2 is SVGIG in the germline V gene (reference sequence). With V trimmed by 2 bases and J by 5 bases, 9 bases remained unmatched.

The V call is TRBV29-1, the J call TRBJ2-7, with D hard to call. The V end lost 7 bases, the J end lost 6 bases, and 16 bases lay between the germline ends. CDR3 size: 12 residues. Germline lookup yields CDR1 SQVTM and CDR2 ANQGSEA. As DNA, the CDR3 is TGCAGCGCCATTTTTCAAGAGGCCGAGCAGTACTTC. Translation: CSAIFQEAEQYF.

CDR3 bases: TGTGCCAGCAGGGAGGGACAGGGAATATACGGCTACACCTTC. Translated, it gives CASREGQGIYGYTF. The chain has TRBV2 and TRBJ1-2; 9 nucleotides match TRBD1. The germline CDR1 and CDR2 sequences are SNHLY and FYNNEI. The CDR3 is 14 residues long. Losses at the gene ends were 6 bases for V and 8 bases for J; bases not matched to a gene: 10. The variable domain in full, with the rest retrieved from reference TRBV2 and TRBJ1-2, is EPEVTQTPSHQVTQMGQEVILRCVPISNHLYFYWYRQILGQKVEFLVSFYNNEISEKSEIFDDQFSVERPDGSNFTLKIRSTKLEDSAMYFCASREGQGIYGYTFGSGTRLTVV.

There are many counts of this clonotype. The chain carries TRBV2 and TRBJ2-7; D may match TRBD1 or TRBD2 (6 bases each). With 10 bases removed from V and 1 base from J, the gap between germline ends came to 11 bases. CDR3 length equals 12 residues. CDR1 SNHLY and CDR2 FYNNEI come from the germline V gene. The CDR3: CATKGGSYEQYF. The CDR3 nucleotides read TGTGCCACCAAGGGGGGTTCCTACGAGCAGTACTTC.

The chain joins TRBV19 to TRBJ2-1; 9 bases agree with TRBD1. There are 15 residues in the CDR3. Germline values: CDR1 LNHDA, CDR2 SQIVND (reference sequence). Trimming took 7 bases from V and 8 from J; bases not matched to a gene: 12. The CDR3 loop is CASKWGQGVVHEQFF. The CDR3, as DNA: TGTGCCAGTAAGTGGGGACAGGGAGTCGTCCATGAGCAGTTCTTC. The whole variable domain, filled in from reference TRBV19 and TRBJ2-1, reads DGGITQSPKYLFRKEGQNVTLSCEQNLNHDAMYWYRQDPGQGLRLIYYSQIVNDFQKGDIAEGYSVSREKKESFPLTVTSAQKNPTAFYLCASKWGQGVVHEQFFGPGTRLTVL.

This clonotype was counted at least ten times. The chain links TRBV7-2 to TRBJ2-7; 8 bases map to TRBD2. V lost 1 base to trimming and J lost 4 bases; unmatched junction nucleotides: 6. In germline, CDR1 is SGHTA, CDR2 FQGNSA. The CDR3 covers 15 residues. The CDR3 nucleotides read TGTGCCAGCAGCTTAGTTCGGGAGGGCCTGTACGAGCAGTACTTC. As protein: CASSLVREGLYEQYF.

This clonotype was counted at least ten times. The CDR3, as DNA: TGTGCCAGCAGTTTACCGCAGGACAGTGAAGCTTTCTTT. Encoded protein: CASSLPQDSEAFF. The chain has TRBV28 and TRBJ1-1; tentatively, D is TRBD1 (6 bases). V dropped 2 bases and J dropped 7 bases, with 11 bases sitting between them. The CDR3 runs 13 residues. CDR1 MDHEN and CDR2 SYDVKM come from the germline V gene.

This clonotype has at least ten counts. The chain employs TRBV12-3 or TRBV12-4 and TRBJ1-1, with 8 bases matching TRBD1. With 5 bases clipped from V and 0 bases from J, the junction kept 2 bases outside the gene matches. The CDR3 length is 14 residues. In nucleotides, the CDR3 is TGTGCCAGCAGTGTGGGACAGGTGAACACTGAAGCTTTCTTT. Residues: CASSVGQVNTEAFF.

There are a few counts of this clonotype. The chain combines TRBV18 with TRBJ2-5; possible D gene TRBD1, 6 bases. CDR3 size: 15 residues. The germline V and J ends were trimmed by 4 bases and 4 bases, with 16 bases remaining between them. Germline V gives CDR1 KGHSH, CDR2 LQKENI. The CDR3 sequence: CASSLSATGGETQYF. For the CDR3, the DNA is TGTGCCAGCTCACTGAGCGCGACAGGCGGAGAGACCCAGTACTTC.

About this clonotype itself: One end of the junction fails to match germline, which may point to a read error. The rearrangement uses TRBV5-1 and TRBJ2-1; 7 bases are shared with TRBD2. The CDR3 has 17 residues. Germline-derived CDR1 and CDR2 are SGHRS and YFSETQ. The CDR3 DNA reads TGCGCCTGCAGCTTGGTTTACCTAGCGGAATACTACAATGAGCAGTTCTTC. Residues: CACSLVYLAEYYNEQFF.

This clonotype was picked up many times. The genes are TRBV12-3 or TRBV12-4 and TRBJ1-1; the D gene is possibly TRBD1 (5 bases). The length of the CDR3 is 14 residues. The V and J ends lost 3 bases and 4 bases respectively, with 12 bases between them. The CDR3 DNA reads TGTGCCAGCAGTTTTCAGGACGGGGGCACTGAAGCTTTCTTT. Translated: CASSFQDGGTEAFF.

This clonotype was seen only a few times. The J gene is TRBJ2-3, the V gene TRBV12-3 or TRBV12-4; D unresolved. The CDR3 extends over 14 amino acids. Trimming took 4 bases from V and 2 from J, leaving 10 bases between them. Here the CDR3 DNA reads TGTGCCAGCAGTTCCAGGATCCCCACAGATACGCAGTATTTT. It codes for CASSSRIPTDTQYF.

This clonotype was recorded at least ten times. CDR3: CASSTLGKGAIGYEQFF. CDR3 nucleotide sequence: TGTGCCAGCAGCACCCTGGGGAAGGGGGCAATAGGGTATGAGCAGTTCTTC. This sequence joins TRBV5-5 and TRBJ2-1; 7 positions match TRBD1. After removal of 4 bases from V and 8 bases from J, the junction contained 18 bases not matched to a gene. The CDR3 spans 17 residues. Germline loops: CDR1 SGHKS, CDR2 YYEKEE (reference sequence).

This clonotype was picked up many times. V is TRBV2 and J is TRBJ2-3; 7 bases are a match to TRBD1. The germline CDR1 and CDR2 sequences are SNHLY and FYNNEI. Trimming removed 1 base from V and 5 bases from J; junction bases left unmatched: 6. CDR3 length: 15 residues. CDR3 sequence (DNA): TGTGCCAGCAGTGAAGGGGACAGACAAGAAGATACGCAGTATTTT. Encoded protein: CASSEGDRQEDTQYF.

V is TRBV5-1 and J is TRBJ1-1; 9 bases agree with TRBD1. Germline CDR1 SGHRS, CDR2 YFSETQ. The CDR3 consists of 15 residues. V lost 4 bases and J lost 1; bases outside the gene matches: 5. CDR3 DNA: TGCGCCAGCAGCCTAACAGGGGGCCCGAACACTGAAGCTTTCTTT. It yields the protein CASSLTGGPNTEAFF.

This clonotype was recorded many times. J is TRBJ2-3 and V is TRBV6-2 or TRBV6-3; 8 nucleotides match TRBD2. The CDR3 covers 14 residues. Germline trimming cut 4 bases from V and 5 bases from J; bases unmatched to any gene: 5. CDR1 is MNHEY, CDR2 SVGEGT, per germline. In nucleotides, the CDR3 is TGTGCCAGCAGTTCCGGGACTAGTGAAGATACGCAGTATTTT. Encoded protein: CASSSGTSEDTQYF.

This clonotype was counted ten times or more. This sequence joins TRBV12-3 or TRBV12-4 and TRBJ2-1, with 8 bases matching TRBD2. The ends lost 2 bases at V and 12 bases at J; junction bases unmatched: 9. The CDR3 is made up of 14 amino acids. CDR3 in amino acids: CASSLRISGRSQFF. The CDR3 DNA sequence: TGTGCCAGCAGTTTAAGAATCAGCGGGAGATCGCAGTTCTTC.

Ten or more counts support this clonotype. V usage is TRBV5-5 and J usage is TRBJ2-4, with D possibly TRBD1 on 6 matching bases. Germline V gene data show CDR1 as SGHKS and CDR2 as YYEKEE (reference sequence). The CDR3 runs to 18 residues. Trimming removed 0 bases from V and 8 bases from J, with 24 bases in between. In nucleotides, the CDR3 is TGTGCCAGCAGCTTGGCCCTACAGGGAGCCCTACTTGTAGACATTCAGTACTTC. This sequence encodes CASSLALQGALLVDIQYF.

This clonotype was counted at least ten times. The J gene is TRBJ1-1, the V gene TRBV18; tentatively, D is TRBD1 (5 bases). V was clipped by 3 bases and J by 6 bases, with 17 bases between them. The CDR3 has 15 residues. Per germline, CDR1 KGHSH and CDR2 LQKENI. The CDR3 here is CASSPSPRVTAEAFF. The CDR3 coding sequence is TGTGCCAGCTCACCGTCCCCCAGGGTAACGGCTGAAGCTTTCTTT.